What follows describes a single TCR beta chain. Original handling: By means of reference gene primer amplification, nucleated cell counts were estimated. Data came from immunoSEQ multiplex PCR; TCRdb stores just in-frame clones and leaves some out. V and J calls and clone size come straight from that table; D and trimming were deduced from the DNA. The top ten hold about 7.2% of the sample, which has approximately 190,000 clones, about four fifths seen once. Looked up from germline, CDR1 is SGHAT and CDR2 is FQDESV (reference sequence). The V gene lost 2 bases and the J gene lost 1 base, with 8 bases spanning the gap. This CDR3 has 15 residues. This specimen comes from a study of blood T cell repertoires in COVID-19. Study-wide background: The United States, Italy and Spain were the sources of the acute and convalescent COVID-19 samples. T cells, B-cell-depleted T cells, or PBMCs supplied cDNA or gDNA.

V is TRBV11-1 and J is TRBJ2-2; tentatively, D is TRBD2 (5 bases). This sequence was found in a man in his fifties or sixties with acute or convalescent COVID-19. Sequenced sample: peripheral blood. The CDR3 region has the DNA TGTGCCAGCAGCTTAAGACTACAGAACACCGGGGAGCTGTTTTTT. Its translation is CASSLRLQNTGELFF.